This TCR beta chain was sequenced during a study of radiation and T cells in renal cell carcinoma. Study overall: Nephrectomy followed 15 Gy stereotactic body radiation by 4 weeks. Study-wide findings and caveats: From baseline, blood top tumor clonotypes peaked at 2 weeks post-radiation.

The time point was: blood 2 weeks post-SBRT. Sample treatment: 15 Gy SBRT to primary tumor, nephrectomy 4 weeks later. Radiation-treated patients gave blood at baseline, week 2 and week 4. With respect to this clone: Its cognate antigen is unknown.

Some clones are missing from TCRdb's copy, which holds only in-frame ones; the method was immunoSEQ multiplex PCR. The data show some 120,000 clones, approximately 80% seen once. The CDR3 sequence is 13 residues long. From germline, CDR1 is MNHNS and CDR2 SASEGT. The germline V and J ends were trimmed by 6 bases and 4 bases, with 12 bases remaining between them. The chain carries TRBV6-1 and TRBJ1-1; no clear D gene. The sequence came from a woman between 55 and 75 years old with renal cell carcinoma. The sequenced sample was blood, obtained from a patient whose treatment included radiotherapy and nephrectomy. CDR3 loop: CASSRGWGTEAFF. Written as DNA, the CDR3 is TGTGCCAGCAGCCGGGGTTGGGGCACTGAAGCTTTCTTT.